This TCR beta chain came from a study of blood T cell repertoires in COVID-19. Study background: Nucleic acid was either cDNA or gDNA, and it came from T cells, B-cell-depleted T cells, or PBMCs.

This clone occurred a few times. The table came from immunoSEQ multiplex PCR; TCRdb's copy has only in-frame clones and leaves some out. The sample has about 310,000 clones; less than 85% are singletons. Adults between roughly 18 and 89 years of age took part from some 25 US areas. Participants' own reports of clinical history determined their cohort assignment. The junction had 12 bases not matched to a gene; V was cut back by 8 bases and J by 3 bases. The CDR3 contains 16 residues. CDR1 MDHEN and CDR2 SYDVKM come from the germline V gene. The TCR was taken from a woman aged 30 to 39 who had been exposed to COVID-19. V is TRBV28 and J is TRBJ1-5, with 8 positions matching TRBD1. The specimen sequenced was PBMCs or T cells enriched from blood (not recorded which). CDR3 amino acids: CASHSPGTGYNQPQHF. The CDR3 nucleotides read TGTGCCAGCCACAGCCCAGGGACAGGCTACAATCAGCCCCAGCATTTT.